One sample yielded the 30 T cell receptor beta chains listed below, sequenced in a study of shared clonotypes between healthy human individuals. Produced via immunoSEQ multiplex PCR; TCRdb's table is partial and in-frame only. Altogether around 700,000 clones are present, around two thirds being singletons, with the ten largest covering approximately 1.8%. Sequenced material: memory CD4+ T cells sorted from blood. The subset denotes: CD45RA-negative fraction. The source is a woman in her twenties or thirties in good health.

The chain carries TRBV25-1 and TRBJ2-5, with D possibly matching TRBD1 (5 bases). V was trimmed by 5 bases and J by 0 bases, leaving 13 bases between them. Germline V gene lookup returns CDR1 MGHDK and CDR2 SYGVNS. This CDR3 is 15 amino acids long. The CDR3 sequence: CASSTPTDYQETQYF. DNA of the CDR3: TGTGCCAGCAGTACGCCGACAGATTACCAAGAGACCCAGTACTTC.

This clone was seen more than once but under ten times. This sequence joins TRBV7-9 and TRBJ1-1; maybe TRBD1 (5 bases). Germline assignment: CDR1 SEHNR and CDR2 FQNEAQ (reference sequence). V lost 5 bases and J lost 11, with 15 bases in between. This CDR3 spans 12 amino acids. The CDR3 nucleotides are TGTGCCAGCAGCAAGGACAATTCGAACGCTTTCTTT. Encoded protein: CASSKDNSNAFF.

This chain links TRBV7-8 with TRBJ1-1; D unclear. The germline V gene has CDR1 SGHVS and CDR2 FQNEAQ. Between the trimmed V and J ends, which lost 5 bases and 3 bases, there was a span of 16 bases. The CDR3 is 15 amino acids. The CDR3 here is CASSAGSTVHTEAFF. In nucleotides, the CDR3 is TGTGCCAGCAGCGCCGGTTCGACGGTCCACACTGAAGCTTTCTTT.

A word on this clone: Within the sample, other DNA sequences also encode this same CDR3. The genes are TRBV7-8 and TRBJ1-2, with D possibly TRBD1 on 6 matching bases. This CDR3 contains 12 residues. V was pared by 1 base and J by 11 bases, with 11 bases between. CDR1 and CDR2 (germline): SGHVS, FQNEAQ. The CDR3 DNA is TGTGCCAGCAGCTTAGACAGGGCCGGTTACACCTTC. Amino acids: CASSLDRAGYTF.

This clone was seen only a few times. The chain recombines TRBV25-1 with TRBJ1-5; 8 bases align to TRBD1. The V segment lost 6 bases and the J segment 6 bases; nucleotides outside the gene matches: 10. Germline V gives CDR1 MGHDK, CDR2 SYGVNS. The CDR3 consists of 15 residues. The chain's CDR3 is CASSPAGGISQPQHF. In DNA, the CDR3 is TGTGCCAGCAGCCCGGCAGGGGGCATAAGTCAGCCCCAGCATTTT.

This chain links TRBV29-1 with TRBJ2-1, with 9 bases lining up with TRBD2. V gave up 5 bases and J gave up 0 bases; unmatched junction bases: 8. The CDR3 is made up of 16 amino acids. Germline V gives CDR1 SQVTM, CDR2 ANQGSEA. The CDR3: CSVLTSGFSSYNEQFF. In DNA, the CDR3 is TGCAGCGTTCTAACTAGCGGGTTCAGCTCCTACAATGAGCAGTTCTTC.

This clone showed up just a few times. V usage is TRBV28 and J usage is TRBJ1-1; no clear D. Germline CDR1 MDHEN, CDR2 SYDVKM. Trimming took 2 bases from V and 6 from J, leaving 13 bases between them. The CDR3 is made up of 14 amino acids. The CDR3 DNA follows: TGTGCCAGCAGTTTACTCGCAGTATCTCCTGAAGCTTTCTTT. Amino acids: CASSLLAVSPEAFF. Variable domain in full (rest from reference TRBV28 and TRBJ1-1): DVKVTQSSRYLVKRTGEKVFLECVQDMDHENMFWYRQDPGLGLRLIYFSYDVKMKEKGDIPEGYSVSREKKERFSLILESASTNQTSMYLCASSLLAVSPEAFFGQGTRLTVV.

The rearrangement uses TRBV2 and TRBJ1-1; D is perhaps TRBD1 (6 bases). Germline V gene lookup returns CDR1 SNHLY and CDR2 FYNNEI. This CDR3 has 12 amino acids. Trimming removed 7 bases at V and 8 bases at J, with 14 bases between. The CDR3 region has the DNA TGTGCCAGCAAGGGGGTGACCGCCGAAGCTTTCTTT. Translation gives CASKGVTAEAFF.

The rearrangement joins TRBV7-8 to TRBJ2-7; no reliable D call. The V and J ends lost 4 bases and 4 bases respectively, with 17 bases between them. CDR3 length: 15 amino acids. Germline loops: CDR1 SGHVS, CDR2 FQNEAQ. The chain's CDR3 is CASSSVRRSGYEQYF. The CDR3 DNA reads as TGTGCCAGCAGCTCGGTCAGAAGAAGTGGATACGAGCAGTACTTC.

The J gene is TRBJ2-7, the V gene TRBV13; 9 positions match TRBD2. The CDR3 consists of 14 residues. The V and J ends lost 8 bases and 2 bases, in that order; junction bases with no gene match: 7. Germline V gives CDR1 PRHDT, CDR2 FYEKMQ (reference sequence). The CDR3 nucleotides read TGTGCCAGCTCTCTGCGGGAGGGAACCTACGAGCAGTACTTC. Amino acids: CASSLREGTYEQYF.

The chain joins TRBV27 to TRBJ2-2; D possibly corresponds to TRBD2 (6 bases). There are 16 residues in the CDR3. Germline CDR1 is MNHEY and CDR2 is SMNVEV (reference sequence). The ends were cut back, 11 bases at V and 0 bases at J, with 19 bases in the middle. The CDR3 sequence is CASKDVAATNTGELFF. The CDR3 region has the DNA TGTGCCTCTAAGGACGTAGCGGCCACGAACACCGGGGAGCTGTTTTTT.

In its sample, this clone was seen once. This sequence joins TRBV7-9 and TRBJ2-1; maybe TRBD1 (6 bases). The germline V gene encodes CDR1 SEHNR and CDR2 FQNEAQ (reference sequence). This CDR3 comprises 12 residues. V lost 3 bases, J lost 13 bases, and 13 bases lay in between. The CDR3 DNA is TGTGCCAGCAGCTTCGAAACAGGGTTACAGTTCTTC. Protein product: CASSFETGLQFF.

Comment on this clone: The same CDR3 also results from other DNA sequences found in this sample. CDR3 sequence: CSVDYQGARGYTF. CDR3 sequence (DNA): TGCAGCGTTGACTACCAGGGGGCGCGGGGCTACACCTTC. V and J are TRBV29-1 and TRBJ1-2; 8 bases match TRBD1. Unmatched junction bases numbered 8, after V lost 3 bases and J lost 8 bases. Germline assignment: CDR1 SQVTM and CDR2 ANQGSEA. This CDR3 comprises 13 residues.

The sample holds a few counts of this clone. CDR3 loop: CASSPRQGNTEAFF. In nucleotides, the CDR3 is TGTGCCAGCAGCCCACGACAGGGGAACACTGAAGCTTTCTTT. This chain joins TRBV7-2 and TRBJ1-1; 7 bases map to TRBD1. V was clipped by 5 bases and J by 1 base; unmatched bases: 4. This CDR3 is 14 amino acids long. CDR1 and CDR2 from the germline V gene are SGHTA and FQGNSA.

The chain recombines TRBV5-1 with TRBJ2-3; weak D call: TRBD1 (8 bases). The V gene's germline CDR1 is SGHRS and CDR2 YFSETQ. V lost 1 base to trimming and J lost 7 bases, with 25 bases between them. The CDR3 covers 18 residues. Written as DNA, the CDR3 is TGCGCCAGCAGCTTGACAGGGGGTTGGCGGGAGAATGAAAATACGCAGTATTTT. Translated, it gives CASSLTGGWRENENTQYF. The variable domain in full, completed from reference TRBV5-1 and TRBJ2-3, reads KAGVTQTPRYLIKTRGQQVTLSCSPISGHRSVSWYQQTPGQGLQFLFEYFSETQRNKGNFPGRFSGRQFSNSRSEMNVSTLELGDSALYLCASSLTGGWRENENTQYFGPGTRLTVL.

V and J are TRBV5-1 and TRBJ2-1; no firm D call. V lost 4 bases and J 5 bases, leaving 13 bases between the germline ends. Germline V gene sequence: CDR1 SGHRS, CDR2 YFSETQ. The CDR3 runs 14 residues. CDR3 loop: CASSVSPVDNEQFF. CDR3 in DNA: TGCGCCAGCAGCGTTTCCCCAGTCGACAATGAGCAGTTCTTC.

V is TRBV6-1 and J is TRBJ2-1; 7 bases agree with TRBD2. CDR1 is MNHNS and CDR2 is SASEGT in the germline V gene. With V trimmed by 8 bases and J by 8 bases, 9 bases remained unmatched. This CDR3 has 13 amino acids. The CDR3 sequence is CASRRGWPDEQFF. CDR3 in DNA: TGTGCCAGCCGGCGGGGGTGGCCCGATGAGCAGTTCTTC.

V usage is TRBV5-1 and J usage is TRBJ2-5, with a possible D match to TRBD1 (5 bases). The end of the DNA aligns better with TRBJ2-7, so the J call may be wrong. The CDR3 contains 13 residues. The germline V gene encodes CDR1 SGHRS and CDR2 YFSETQ. The CDR3: CASSLPTEYEQYF. The CDR3 DNA follows: TGCGCCAGCAGCTTACCGACAGAGTACGAGCAGTACTTC.

This chain connects TRBV11-2 to TRBJ2-7; TRBD2 is a possible D gene (5 bases). Germline V gives CDR1 SGHAT, CDR2 FQNNGV. CDR3 length: 14 amino acids. V lost 3 bases, J lost 5 bases, and 14 bases lay in between. CDR3 bases: TGTGCCAGCAGCTTGTTCCGGGGTTTTCACGAGCAGTACTTC. Translation: CASSLFRGFHEQYF.

V and J are TRBV28 and TRBJ1-4, with D perhaps matching TRBD1 (5 bases). V lost 4 bases to trimming and J lost 11 bases, with 17 bases between them. The CDR3 covers 14 residues. Germline CDR1 is MDHEN and CDR2 is SYDVKM. The CDR3 nucleotides are TGTGCCAGCAGTTCTAACGAGCCCGGGGGGAAACTGTTTTTT. Translation: CASSSNEPGGKLFF.

This chain joins TRBV27 and TRBJ2-1, with TRBD2 matching 13 bases. The CDR3 contains 18 residues. V shed 5 bases, J shed 7 bases, and the junction held 14 bases outside the gene matches. The germline gives CDR1 MNHEY, CDR2 SMNVEV (reference sequence). The CDR3 is CASSAKFTSGRARNEQFF. As DNA, the CDR3 is TGTGCCAGCAGTGCAAAGTTTACTAGCGGGAGGGCGCGTAATGAGCAGTTCTTC.

A remark on this clone: Different DNA sequences within this sample yield the same CDR3. The rearrangement links TRBV7-2 to TRBJ2-4; TRBD1 is a possible D gene (5 bases). CDR1 and CDR2 (germline): SGHTA, FQGNSA. The CDR3 length is 15 residues. V lost 4 bases and J lost 0, with 10 bases in between. CDR3 amino acids: CASSSTVLAKNIQYF. The CDR3 coding sequence is TGTGCCAGCAGCTCGACAGTTCTAGCCAAAAACATTCAGTACTTC.

With respect to this clone: Additional DNA sequences in this sample encode the identical CDR3. This chain connects TRBV9 to TRBJ1-2; TRBD1 aligns across 8 bases. V was clipped by 2 bases and J by 5 bases; unmatched bases: 2. The CDR3 loop spans 13 amino acids. Germline assignment: CDR1 SGDLS and CDR2 YYNGEE. The CDR3 DNA reads TGTGCCAGCAGCGTTGGACAGGGTTATGGCTACACCTTC. As protein: CASSVGQGYGYTF.

The CDR3, as DNA: TGTGCCAGCAGCTCGACCCGTGGCGGTAATGAGCAGTTCTTC. Its protein is CASSSTRGGNEQFF. V is TRBV7-2 and J is TRBJ2-1; D is unclear. The V and J ends lost 4 bases and 7 bases respectively, with 14 bases between them. The CDR3 length is 14 residues. Germline CDR1 and CDR2: SGHTA and FQGNSA.

This clone was detected once. The chain links TRBV27 to TRBJ2-3; a weak D match, TRBD1 (6 bases). The germline V gene has CDR1 MNHEY and CDR2 SMNVEV (reference sequence). V lost 5 bases, J lost 1 base, and 10 bases lay in between. The CDR3 totals 14 residues. CDR3 nucleotides: TGTGCCAGCAGTCCAAAGGGGGGCACAGATACGCAGTATTTT. This gives the protein CASSPKGGTDTQYF.

V and J are TRBV5-4 and TRBJ1-5; TRBD1 is a possible D gene (6 bases). The CDR3 is 15 residues long. With 3 bases removed from V and 7 bases from J, the gap between germline ends came to 17 bases. Germline V lookup: CDR1 SGHNT, CDR2 YYREEE (reference sequence). The CDR3 DNA follows: TGTGCCAGCAGCTCCTCCGCGGACAGCGGACAGCCCCAGCATTTT. This encodes CASSSSADSGQPQHF.

Many counts were recorded for this clone. This sequence joins TRBV5-1 and TRBJ2-6; TRBD2 aligns across 12 bases. CDR1 SGHRS and CDR2 YFSETQ come from the germline V gene. This CDR3 spans 18 amino acids. Unmatched junction bases numbered 6, after V lost 2 bases and J lost 3 bases. CDR3 DNA sequence: TGCGCCAGCAGCTTCCTAGCGGGAGGGCCGGTTGGGGCCAACGTCCTGACTTTC. Residues: CASSFLAGGPVGANVLTF.

The genes are TRBV5-1 and TRBJ2-5; D is undetermined. The V and J ends lost 0 bases and 5 bases respectively, with 8 bases between them. The germline CDR1 and CDR2 sequences are SGHRS and YFSETQ. The CDR3 runs 13 residues. In nucleotides, the CDR3 is TGCGCCAGCAGCTTGGGGGTGGTGGAGACCCAGTACTTC. Translating it yields CASSLGVVETQYF.

The V gene is TRBV29-1, the J gene TRBJ2-3; tentative D call: TRBD1 (5 bases). V was trimmed by 6 bases and J by 1 base, leaving 23 bases between them. The length of the CDR3 is 17 residues. The germline V gene has CDR1 SQVTM and CDR2 ANQGSEA. This chain's CDR3 is CSVGRIPGVGGTDTQYF. In DNA, the CDR3 is TGCAGCGTCGGACGCATTCCGGGCGTAGGGGGCACAGATACGCAGTATTTT.

CDR3 sequence: CASSIVRAVYNEQFF. The CDR3 bases are TGTGCCAGTAGTATAGTCCGGGCGGTCTACAATGAGCAGTTCTTC. The V and J genes are TRBV19 and TRBJ2-1; D gene unclear. The CDR3 length is 15 residues. Per germline, CDR1 LNHDA and CDR2 SQIVND (reference sequence). Trimming pared 1 base from V and 3 bases from J, leaving 10 bases between.